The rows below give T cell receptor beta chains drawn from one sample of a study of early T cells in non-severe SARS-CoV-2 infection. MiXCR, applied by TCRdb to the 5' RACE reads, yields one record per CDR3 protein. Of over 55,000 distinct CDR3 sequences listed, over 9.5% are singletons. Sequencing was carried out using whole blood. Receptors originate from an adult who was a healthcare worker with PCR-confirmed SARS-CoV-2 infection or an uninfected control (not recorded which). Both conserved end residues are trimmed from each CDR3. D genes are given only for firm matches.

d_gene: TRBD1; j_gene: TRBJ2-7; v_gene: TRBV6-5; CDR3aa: ASSAGTAIPHGQY
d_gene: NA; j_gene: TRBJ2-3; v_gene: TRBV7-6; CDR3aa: ASSLAGRGRGDTQY
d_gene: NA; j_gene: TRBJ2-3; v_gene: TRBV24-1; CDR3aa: ATEGGKRTDTQY
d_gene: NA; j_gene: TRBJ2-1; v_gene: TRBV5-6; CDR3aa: ASSPRTTWGNEQF
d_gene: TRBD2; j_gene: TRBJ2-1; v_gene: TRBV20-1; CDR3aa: SALIPGTSVHEQF
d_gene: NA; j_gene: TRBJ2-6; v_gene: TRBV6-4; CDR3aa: ASSDSNSGANVLT
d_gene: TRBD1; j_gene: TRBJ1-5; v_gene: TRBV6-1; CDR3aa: ASSEGQGYSNQPQH
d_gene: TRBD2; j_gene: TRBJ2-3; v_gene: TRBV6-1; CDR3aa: ASRAGEGTDTQY
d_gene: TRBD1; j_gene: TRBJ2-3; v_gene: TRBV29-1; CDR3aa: SVEPIPLRTGGLSDTQY
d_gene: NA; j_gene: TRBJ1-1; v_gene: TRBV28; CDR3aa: ASTRTVPNTEAF
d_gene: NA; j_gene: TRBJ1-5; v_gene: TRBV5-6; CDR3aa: ASSFYGNSNQPQH
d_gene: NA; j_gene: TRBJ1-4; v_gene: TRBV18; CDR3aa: ASSQKMVTPGEKLF
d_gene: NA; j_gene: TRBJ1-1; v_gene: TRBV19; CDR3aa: ASSENTNTEAF
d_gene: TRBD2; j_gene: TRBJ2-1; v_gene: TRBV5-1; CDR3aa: ASSSRGSGGASSYNEQF
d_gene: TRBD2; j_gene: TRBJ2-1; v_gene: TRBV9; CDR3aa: ASSLEIAGDEQF
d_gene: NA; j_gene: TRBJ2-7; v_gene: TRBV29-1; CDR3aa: SVQGEGNDYEQY
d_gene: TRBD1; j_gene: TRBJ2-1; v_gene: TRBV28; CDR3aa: ASSSLQTGY
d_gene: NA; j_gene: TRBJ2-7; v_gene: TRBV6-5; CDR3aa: ASSYSAGSYEQY
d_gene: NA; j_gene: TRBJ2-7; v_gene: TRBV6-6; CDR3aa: ASSPQRYEQY
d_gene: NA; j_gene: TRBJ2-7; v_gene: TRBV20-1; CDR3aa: SARDQRASGHEQY
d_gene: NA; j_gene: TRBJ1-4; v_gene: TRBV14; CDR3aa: ASSLVRGPNEKLF
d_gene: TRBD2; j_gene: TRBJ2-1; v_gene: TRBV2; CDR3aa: ASSVLSSGSKNNEQF
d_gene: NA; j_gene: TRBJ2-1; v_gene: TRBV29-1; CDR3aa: SVSPQSYEQF
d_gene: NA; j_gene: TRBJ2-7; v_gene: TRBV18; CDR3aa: ASSPGGEQY
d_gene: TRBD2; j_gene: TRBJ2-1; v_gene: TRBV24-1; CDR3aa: ATSDFAGVAEQF
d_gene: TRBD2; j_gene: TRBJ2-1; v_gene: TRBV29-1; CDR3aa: SVPRDYSNNEQF
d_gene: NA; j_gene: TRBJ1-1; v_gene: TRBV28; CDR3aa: ASSLFAENTEAF
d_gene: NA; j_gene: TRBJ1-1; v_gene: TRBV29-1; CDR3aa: SVEGQITEAF
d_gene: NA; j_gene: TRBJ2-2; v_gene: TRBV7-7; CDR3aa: ASSLRSGLGELF
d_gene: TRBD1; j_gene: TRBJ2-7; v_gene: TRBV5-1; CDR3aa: ASSSTGAPPWY
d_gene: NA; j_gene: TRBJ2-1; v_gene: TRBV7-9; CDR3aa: ASSSSGTVYNEQF
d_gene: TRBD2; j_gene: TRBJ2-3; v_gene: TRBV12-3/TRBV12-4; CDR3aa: ASSHGRGEDTQY
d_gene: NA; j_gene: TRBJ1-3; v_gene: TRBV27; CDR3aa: ASSPTGGGLSGNTIY
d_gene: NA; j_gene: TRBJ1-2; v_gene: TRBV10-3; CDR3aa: AISLPGTANYGYT
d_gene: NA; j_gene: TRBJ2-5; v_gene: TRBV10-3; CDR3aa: AARPLSGETQY
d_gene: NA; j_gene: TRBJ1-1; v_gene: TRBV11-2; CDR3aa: ASSLNYAGPRNTEAF
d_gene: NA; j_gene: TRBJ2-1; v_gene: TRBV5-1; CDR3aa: ASSLGDNYNEQF
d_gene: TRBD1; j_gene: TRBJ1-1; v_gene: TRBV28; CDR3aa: ASSFRTGGLGTF
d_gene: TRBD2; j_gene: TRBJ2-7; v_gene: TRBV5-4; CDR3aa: ASSLVGGAYEQY
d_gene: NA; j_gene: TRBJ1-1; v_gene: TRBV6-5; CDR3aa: ASSYSPGAGTEAF
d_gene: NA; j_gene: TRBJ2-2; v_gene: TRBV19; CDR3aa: ASSPKSGITGELF
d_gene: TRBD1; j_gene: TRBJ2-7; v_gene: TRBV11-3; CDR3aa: ASSLETGVAHLTEQY
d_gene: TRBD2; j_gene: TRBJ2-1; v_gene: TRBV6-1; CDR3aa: ASRRRGGYNEQF
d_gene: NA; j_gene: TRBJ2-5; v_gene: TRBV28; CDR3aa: ASSLAPLGETQY
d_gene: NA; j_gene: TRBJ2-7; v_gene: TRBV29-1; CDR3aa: SVDGGYEQY
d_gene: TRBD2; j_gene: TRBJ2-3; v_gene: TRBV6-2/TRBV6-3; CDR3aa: ASSYSTSGGSTDTQY
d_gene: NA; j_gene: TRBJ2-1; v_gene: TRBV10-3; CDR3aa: AISEYEGAYNEQF
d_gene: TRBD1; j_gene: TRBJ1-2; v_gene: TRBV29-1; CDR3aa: SVTQGAVGYT
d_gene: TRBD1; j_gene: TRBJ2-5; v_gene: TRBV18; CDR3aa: ASSPQGTAQETQY
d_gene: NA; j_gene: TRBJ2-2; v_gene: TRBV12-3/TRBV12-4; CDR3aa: ASREIWVANTGELF
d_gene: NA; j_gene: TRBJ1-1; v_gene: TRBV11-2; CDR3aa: ASSLEVVGWGLRAF
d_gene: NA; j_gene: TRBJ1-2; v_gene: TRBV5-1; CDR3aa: ASSVGDTLNYGYT
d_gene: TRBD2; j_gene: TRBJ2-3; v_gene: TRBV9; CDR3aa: ASSPRTSGGVDTQY
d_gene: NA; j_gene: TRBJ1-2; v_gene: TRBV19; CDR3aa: ASTRTANYGYT